This passage covers 18 T cell receptor beta chains from one sample sequenced in a study of CD8+CD57+ T cells in acquired aplastic anemia. Investigators profiled TCR beta VDJ and CDR3 from genomic DNA template. Using its own MiXCR run on the reads, TCRdb lists one record per CDR3 protein. The table shows fewer than 250,000 distinct CDR3 sequences, with around 46% occurring only once. For sequencing, patients were chosen who had shown expansion of CD8+CD57+ cells by flow cytometry. The sequencing sample was made of sorted CD4+, CD8+, or CD8+CD57+ T cells (not recorded which) from PBMCs. Source of these receptors: a human donor with aplastic anemia.

This clonotype was seen many times. This chain links TRBV7-6 with TRBJ2-5, with 8 nucleotides matching TRBD2. Germline CDR1 reads SGHVS; CDR2 reads FNYEAQ. V lost 8 bases and J lost 4; bases outside the gene matches: 9. This CDR3 comprises 14 residues. CDR3 sequence reads: CASRAELAGETQYF. Written as DNA, the CDR3 is TGTGCCAGCCGAGCGGAGCTAGCGGGAGAGACCCAGTACTTC. The full variable domain, in which reference TRBV7-6 and TRBJ2-5 provide the parts outside the CDR3, is GAGVSQSPRYKVTKRGQDVALRCDPISGHVSLYWYRQALGQGPEFLTYFNYEAQQDKSGLPNDRFSAERPEGSISTLTIQRTEQRDSAMYRCASRAELAGETQYFGPGTRLLVL.

In the case of this clonotype: A junction end diverges from the germline sequence, so it may reflect a read error. The chain has TRBV20-1 and TRBJ2-7; D might be TRBD1 or TRBD2, each matching 5 bases. The length of the CDR3 is 15 residues. Germline values: CDR1 DFQATT, CDR2 SNEGSKA (reference sequence). The CDR3 region is CSARNLGDLTYEQYF. In nucleotides, the CDR3 is TGCAGTGCTAGGAATTTGGGGGACCTCACCTACGAACAGTACTTC.

Note on this clonotype: At one of its ends the junction is not consistent with the germline gene, which may arise from a read error. The rearrangement links TRBV7-9 to TRBJ1-2, with D possibly matching TRBD1 (6 bases). From germline, CDR1 is SEHNR and CDR2 FQNEAQ (reference sequence). The CDR3 totals 12 residues. Here the CDR3 DNA reads TGTGCCAGCAACGGACAGTTCTATGGCTACGCCTTC. Protein product: CASNGQFYGYAF.

This clonotype was seen a few times. CDR3 sequence: CASSISVFSGNTIYF. DNA of the CDR3: TGTGCCAGCAGTATTTCGGTATTCTCTGGAAACACCATATATTTT. The rearrangement links TRBV28 to TRBJ1-3; D not certain. Looked up from germline, CDR1 is MDHEN and CDR2 is SYDVKM. The CDR3 spans 15 residues. Between the trimmed V and J ends, which lost 5 bases and 0 bases, there was a span of 11 bases. Full variable domain (remainder filled in from reference TRBV28 and TRBJ1-3): DVKVTQSSRYLVKRTGEKVFLECVQDMDHENMFWYRQDPGLGLRLIYFSYDVKMKEKGDIPEGYSVSREKKERFSLILESASTNQTSMYLCASSISVFSGNTIYFGEGSWLTVV.

The rearrangement links TRBV20-1 to TRBJ1-1, with 9 nucleotides matching TRBD1. V shed 1 base, J shed 3 bases, and the junction held 6 bases outside the gene matches. The CDR3 extends over 15 amino acids. CDR1 and CDR2 from the germline V gene are DFQATT and SNEGSKA (reference sequence). The CDR3: CSARGQTGGHTEAFF. The DNA of the CDR3 is TGCAGTGCTAGAGGCCAAACAGGGGGCCACACTGAAGCTTTCTTT.

The sample holds many counts of this clonotype. CDR3 loop: CASTQTGGTYEQYF. In DNA, the CDR3 is TGTGCCAGCACCCAGACAGGGGGCACCTACGAGCAGTACTTC. J is TRBJ2-7 and V is TRBV6-1; TRBD1 aligns across 10 bases. The CDR3 length is 14 residues. The V gene's germline CDR1 is MNHNS and CDR2 SASEGT. Germline trimming cut 7 bases from V and 2 bases from J; bases unmatched to any gene: 5.

The DNA of the CDR3 is TGCGCCAGCGACAGCACAGATACGCAGTATTTT. Protein: CASDSTDTQYF. This chain uses TRBV10-1 with TRBJ2-3; D is uncertain. Trimming shortened V by 8 bases and J by 0 bases, and 3 bases separated the two germline ends. Per germline, CDR1 WNHNN and CDR2 SYGVQD (reference sequence). The length of the CDR3 is 11 residues.

V usage is TRBV10-3 and J usage is TRBJ1-2, with 8 bases that match TRBD1. This CDR3 is built from 12 residues. The germline CDR1 and CDR2 sequences are ENHRY and SYGVKD. V gave up 11 bases and J gave up 3 bases; unmatched junction bases: 5. Here the CDR3 DNA reads TGTGCCGTAGGACAGGGTGACTATGGCTACACCTTC. The encoded protein is CAVGQGDYGYTF.

This chain joins TRBV29-1 and TRBJ2-7; no firm D call. The V end lost 6 bases, the J end lost 2 bases, and 11 bases lay between the germline ends. The CDR3 length is 12 residues. Germline assignment: CDR1 SQVTM and CDR2 ANQGSEA. Here the CDR3 reads CSVADRAYEQYF. The CDR3 DNA reads TGCAGCGTAGCTGACCGAGCCTACGAGCAGTACTTC.

This clonotype was detected many times. This chain connects TRBV12-3 or TRBV12-4 to TRBJ2-7; possible D gene TRBD2, 5 bases. This CDR3 comprises 14 residues. V was clipped by 2 bases and J by 1 base, with 9 bases between them. The CDR3 sequence is CASSLRGMSYEQYF. CDR3 nucleotides: TGTGCCAGCAGTTTACGGGGTATGTCCTACGAGCAGTACTTC.

About this clonotype: A much larger clone is a single base away; this may be a read error. Without the conserved terminal phenylalanine or tryptophan, this CDR3 likely stems from a read error. The chain combines TRBV29-1 with TRBJ1-1; 7 bases fit TRBD1. The CDR3 contains 12 residues. The ends lost 7 bases at V and 5 bases at J; junction bases unmatched: 7. Germline V CDR1 and CDR2: SQVTM, ANQGSEA. Here the CDR3 DNA reads TGCAGCGGCACAGGGGCCGGGACTGAAGCTTTCTCT. Residues: CSGTGAGTEAFS.

A few counts support this clonotype. The rearrangement links TRBV2 to TRBJ1-2, with D possibly matching TRBD1 (5 bases). This CDR3 spans 14 amino acids. CDR1 and CDR2 from the germline V gene are SNHLY and FYNNEI. Trimming cost V 1 base and J 4 bases, with 10 bases left between them. Written as DNA, the CDR3 is TGTGCCAGCAGTGAAGACATAAGGGGCTATGGCTACACCTTC. It translates to CASSEDIRGYGYTF.

The rearrangement joins TRBV6-2 or TRBV6-3 to TRBJ1-1; D ambiguous. The germline V gene has CDR1 MNHEY and CDR2 SVGEGT. CDR3 length: 14 amino acids. V lost 10 bases and J 0 bases, leaving 15 bases between the germline ends. The CDR3 region has the DNA TGTGCCACCAAAGACATCTTCATGAACACTGAAGCTTTCTTT. Its protein product is CATKDIFMNTEAFF.

The CDR3 here is CATSRDSVWEQYF. Here the CDR3 DNA reads TGTGCCACCAGCAGAGATTCGGTATGGGAGCAGTACTTC. The J gene is TRBJ2-7, the V gene TRBV15; D remains unclear. The germline CDR1 and CDR2 sequences are LNHNV and YYDKDF (reference sequence). The CDR3 sequence is 13 residues long. Between the trimmed V and J ends, which lost 0 bases and 7 bases, there was a span of 10 bases. The full variable domain, rest sourced from reference TRBV15 and TRBJ2-7, is DAMVIQNPRYQVTQFGKPVTLSCSQTLNHNVMYWYQQKSSQAPKLLFHYYDKDFNNEADTPDNFQSRRPNTSFCFLDIRSPGLGDTAMYLCATSRDSVWEQYFGPGTRLTVT.

This clonotype was found a few times. An end of the junction differs from the germline gene, which may be a read error. V is TRBV24-1 and J is TRBJ2-7; either TRBD1 or TRBD2 may supply D (5 bases each). The CDR3 extends over 12 amino acids. Germline V gives CDR1 KGHDR, CDR2 SFDVKD. The CDR3 here is CASSLGAGEQYF. CDR3 in DNA: TGTGCCAGCAGTTTAGGGGCGGGTGAGCAGTACTTC.

This clonotype came up many times. This chain links TRBV7-9 with TRBJ2-1; D might be TRBD1 (6 bases). The CDR3 covers 15 residues. The V end was cut by 5 bases, the J end by 4 bases, with 15 bases between. Per the germline V gene, CDR1 is SEHNR and CDR2 is FQNEAQ (reference sequence). The CDR3 nucleotides are TGTGCCAGCAGCCCCGTAGAGGGGGATTACAATGAGCAGTTCTTC. Translation gives CASSPVEGDYNEQFF.

The V call is TRBV7-6, the J call TRBJ2-1; possible D gene TRBD2, 6 bases. This CDR3 spans 14 amino acids. V was shortened by 1 base and J by 6 bases, with 10 bases between the two germline ends. Per the germline V gene, CDR1 is SGHVS and CDR2 is FNYEAQ. The CDR3 sequence is CASSLGRGPNEQFF. In DNA, the CDR3 is TGTGCCAGCAGCTTAGGGCGGGGCCCCAATGAGCAGTTCTTC.

The chain joins TRBV9 to TRBJ2-3, with 11 bases that match TRBD2. This CDR3 spans 17 amino acids. Germline lookup yields CDR1 SGDLS and CDR2 YYNGEE. V was pared by 0 bases and J by 11 bases, with 14 bases of the junction left unmatched. The CDR3 nucleotides are TGTGCCAGCAGCGTAGACGCTAGCGGGAGGATGGACAATGAGCAGTATTTT. This encodes CASSVDASGRMDNEQYF.